This T cell receptor (beta chain) was identified in a study of T-cell memory formation after mild COVID-19. In the study overall: TCR clusters were mostly donor specific.

Overall study results and limits: Cross-reactive memory appears to have joined, as suggested by some responding clones showing up in pre-infection memory.

With constant-segment primers, 5'RACE yielded cDNA libraries of TCR alpha and TCR beta that carried sample barcodes and UMIs. TCRdb independently ran MiXCR on the 5' RACE reads; one entry per CDR3 protein. The profile covers fewer than 550,000 distinct CDR3 sequences, with approximately 20% appearing a single time and approximately 8.1% taken by the ten largest. As to this clonotype: Its antigen is currently unknown.

V was pared by 5 bases and J by 6 bases, with 11 bases of the junction left unmatched. The CDR3 consists of 17 residues. Per germline, CDR1 MNHEY and CDR2 SMNVEV (reference sequence). Sequenced: PBMCs or a T cell subset sorted from them (not recorded which). The rearrangement uses TRBV27 and TRBJ2-1, with 12 bases lining up with TRBD2. This sequence originates from an adult woman who had mild COVID-19 (a few samples of this study predate the infection). Cell type and time point are not known. The DNA for the CDR3 is TGTGCCAGCAGTCCGCGGACTAGCGGGGCCCCCGGCAATGAGCAGTTCTTC. Translated: CASSPRTSGAPGNEQFF.